This passage covers 20 T cell receptor beta chains from one sample sequenced in a study of T cell responses to AZD1222 COVID-19 vaccine. Generated by immunoSEQ multiplex PCR, the TCRdb table keeps only in-frame clones and is missing some. Of about 140,000 clones in the sample, approximately 91% were seen once. Material: peripheral blood, obtained 28 days after the second AZD1222 dose. These receptors came from an adult who received the AZD1222 COVID-19 vaccine.

The chain joins TRBV10-3 to TRBJ2-1; the match to TRBD2 covers 10 bases. The CDR3 length is 16 residues. The V and J ends lost 0 bases and 2 bases, in that order; junction bases with no gene match: 1. Germline-derived CDR1 and CDR2 are ENHRY and SYGVKD. CDR3 in DNA: TGTGCCATCAGTGAGTCCAGCGGGGGGGCCTACAATGAGCAGTTCTTC. Encoded protein: CAISESSGGAYNEQFF.

This chain links TRBV6-6 with TRBJ2-3; no reliable D call. Trimming removed 6 bases at V and 3 bases at J, with 4 bases between. This CDR3 contains 11 residues. Germline V gives CDR1 MNHNY, CDR2 SVGAGI (reference sequence). CDR3 nucleotide sequence: TGTGCCAGCAGGCTAACAGATACGCAGTATTTT. Translated, it gives CASRLTDTQYF.

V gene TRBV18 combines with J gene TRBJ1-5; D might be TRBD1 (6 bases). Germline-derived CDR1 and CDR2 are KGHSH and LQKENI. The CDR3 has 13 amino acids. Between the trimmed V and J ends, which lost 3 bases and 3 bases, there was a span of 6 bases. This CDR3 reads CASSPGANQPQHF. For the CDR3, the DNA is TGTGCCAGCTCACCGGGGGCCAATCAGCCCCAGCATTTT.

V usage is TRBV7-9 and J usage is TRBJ1-2; the match to TRBD1 covers 7 bases. Germline lookup yields CDR1 SEHNR and CDR2 FQNEAQ (reference sequence). With V trimmed by 2 bases and J by 4 bases, 7 bases remained unmatched. This CDR3 has 15 amino acids. The CDR3 is CASSLSQTGLYGYTF. As DNA, the CDR3 is TGTGCCAGCAGCTTAAGTCAGACAGGGCTCTATGGCTACACCTTC. Using reference TRBV7-9 and TRBJ1-2 for the parts outside the CDR3, the full variable domain is DTGVSQNPRHKITKRGQNVTFRCDPISEHNRLYWYRQTLGQGPEFLTYFQNEAQLEKSRLLSDRFSAERPKGSFSTLEIQRTEQGDSAMYLCASSLSQTGLYGYTFGSGTRLTVV.

The chain carries TRBV4-1 and TRBJ1-2; maybe TRBD1 (5 bases). Germline V gives CDR1 MGHRA, CDR2 YSYEKL. The CDR3 loop spans 16 amino acids. V was trimmed by 3 bases and J by 3 bases, leaving 17 bases between them. CDR3 residues: CASSQTEDGEDYGYTF. The CDR3 bases are TGCGCCAGCAGCCAGACAGAGGATGGGGAGGACTATGGCTACACCTTC.

This chain joins TRBV18 and TRBJ1-1; D gene uncertain. The V end lost 4 bases, the J end lost 5 bases, and 8 bases lay between the germline ends. The CDR3 spans 12 residues. The V gene's germline CDR1 is KGHSH and CDR2 LQKENI. CDR3 DNA: TGTGCCAGCTCACTTAAGATGACTGAAGCTTTCTTT. Translating it yields CASSLKMTEAFF.

This chain links TRBV3-1 (or the pseudogene TRBV3-2) with TRBJ2-3; 7 bases agree with TRBD2. Germline-derived CDR1 and CDR2 are LGHDT and YNNKEL (reference sequence). The CDR3 totals 15 residues. Trimming removed 6 bases from V and 1 base from J; junction bases left unmatched: 7. The CDR3: CASSPLAGGTDTQYF. CDR3 DNA: TGTGCCAGCAGTCCATTAGCGGGCGGCACAGATACGCAGTATTTT.

This clone was observed a single time. The V call is TRBV10-1, the J call TRBJ2-3, with D tentatively TRBD2 (6 bases). The CDR3 has 13 residues. V was shortened by 4 bases and J by 1 base, with 6 bases between the two germline ends. The germline V gene encodes CDR1 WNHNN and CDR2 SYGVQD (reference sequence). The CDR3 sequence: CASSASGTDTQYF. The CDR3, as DNA: TGCGCCAGCAGTGCTAGCGGCACAGATACGCAGTATTTT.

The V call is TRBV11-1, the J call TRBJ2-1; D may be TRBD2 (6 bases). The CDR3 is made up of 15 amino acids. The V gene's germline CDR1 is SGHAT and CDR2 FQDESV (reference sequence). Trimming shortened V by 3 bases and J by 3 bases, and 12 bases separated the two germline ends. This CDR3 is CASSFAGPRYNEQFF. The CDR3 bases are TGTGCCAGCAGCTTCGCGGGGCCACGCTACAATGAGCAGTTCTTC.

V gene TRBV19 combines with J gene TRBJ1-1; D remains unclear. This CDR3 region has 14 residues. Germline-derived CDR1 and CDR2 are LNHDA and SQIVND (reference sequence). Trimming shortened V by 6 bases and J by 4 bases, and 15 bases separated the two germline ends. The CDR3 here is CASSPGREGTEAFF. CDR3 DNA sequence: TGTGCCAGTAGCCCGGGGAGAGAGGGCACTGAAGCTTTCTTT.

The J gene is TRBJ1-2, the V gene TRBV5-1; tentative D call: TRBD1 (5 bases). This CDR3 spans 14 amino acids. The germline CDR1 and CDR2 sequences are SGHRS and YFSETQ. Trimming removed 0 bases from V and 7 bases from J, with 13 bases in between. The CDR3 region is CASSLGVAGSGYTF. DNA of the CDR3: TGCGCCAGCAGCTTGGGGGTGGCAGGGAGTGGCTACACCTTC.

The sample holds one count of this clone. The CDR3 DNA reads TGTGCCAGTAGTACCCCCGACGGATACGGAAACACCATATATTTT. This codes for CASSTPDGYGNTIYF. The rearrangement joins TRBV19 to TRBJ1-3; D is ambiguous. Germline CDR1 reads LNHDA; CDR2 reads SQIVND (reference sequence). V was cut by 4 bases and J by 4 bases, with 14 bases left in between. This CDR3 contains 15 residues.

This clone was observed a single time. The V call is TRBV3-1 (or the pseudogene TRBV3-2), the J call TRBJ1-2; 11 nucleotides align to TRBD1. CDR1 LGHDT and CDR2 YNNKEL come from the germline V gene (reference sequence). This CDR3 contains 15 residues. V trimming: 0 bases; J trimming: 6 bases; junction bases outside the gene matches: 3. CDR3 in DNA: TGTGCCAGCAGCCAAGAGGGGACAGGGGGAGATGGCTACACCTTC. This encodes CASSQEGTGGDGYTF.

The CDR3 nucleotides read TGTGCCAGCAGCATAGGGACGGGGGGTCGGACAGATACGCAGTATTTT. It translates to CASSIGTGGRTDTQYF. This chain links TRBV5-4 with TRBJ2-3; TRBD2 agrees at 7 bases. The CDR3 runs to 16 residues. The germline V gene encodes CDR1 SGHNT and CDR2 YYREEE (reference sequence). V gave up 4 bases and J gave up 3 bases; unmatched junction bases: 11.

The genes are TRBV2 and TRBJ2-1; 8 positions match TRBD2. CDR1 and CDR2 from the germline V gene are SNHLY and FYNNEI. With V trimmed by 1 base and J by 7 bases, 6 bases remained unmatched. The CDR3 extends over 15 amino acids. The DNA for the CDR3 is TGTGCCAGCAGTGAAGGAGCGGGGGCTGGGAATGAGCAGTTCTTC. This codes for CASSEGAGAGNEQFF.

The V call is TRBV13, the J call TRBJ2-1; 8 bases are shared with TRBD2. With V trimmed by 5 bases and J by 8 bases, 5 bases remained unmatched. The length of the CDR3 is 13 residues. Per germline, CDR1 PRHDT and CDR2 FYEKMQ (reference sequence). CDR3 nucleotide sequence: TGTGCCAGCAGCAACCGGGGGGGCCATGAGCAGTTCTTC. The encoded protein is CASSNRGGHEQFF.

This chain links TRBV7-3 with TRBJ1-6; 11 bases map to TRBD1. V lost 5 bases, J lost 10 bases, and 4 bases stayed unmatched. Germline-derived CDR1 and CDR2 are SGHTA and FQGTGA. The CDR3 is 14 amino acids. The CDR3 region is CASSQGQGVSPLHF. For the CDR3, the DNA is TGTGCCAGCAGCCAGGGACAGGGGGTCTCACCCCTCCACTTT.

V and J are TRBV15 and TRBJ1-2; the D gene is possibly TRBD1 (6 bases). The CDR3 contains 13 residues. The germline V gene encodes CDR1 LNHNV and CDR2 YYDKDF (reference sequence). Deletions cut 1 base from V and 6 bases from J, with 9 bases between. CDR3 sequence: CATSRVAGDGYTF. The CDR3 DNA reads as TGTGCCACCAGCAGAGTGGCAGGGGATGGCTACACCTTC.

The chain carries TRBV14 and TRBJ1-1; TRBD1 matches at 7 bases. Germline V gene sequence: CDR1 SGHDN, CDR2 FVKESK. V dropped 5 bases and J dropped 1; count of bases not matched to a gene: 1. The CDR3 spans 13 residues. The CDR3 region is CASSKGANTEAFF. As DNA, the CDR3 is TGTGCCAGCAGCAAGGGGGCGAACACTGAAGCTTTCTTT.

This clone has only one observation. The rearrangement links TRBV5-1 to TRBJ1-1; TRBD1 matches 10 bases. The CDR3 is made up of 14 amino acids. Losses at the gene ends were 4 bases for V and 7 bases for J; bases not matched to a gene: 7. Per the germline V gene, CDR1 is SGHRS and CDR2 is YFSETQ. CDR3 loop: CASSRPGQGFEAFF. The DNA for the CDR3 is TGCGCCAGCAGCCGCCCGGGACAGGGGTTTGAAGCTTTCTTT.